One T cell receptor (beta chain) is described in this entry. Germline lookup yields CDR1 SQVTM and CDR2 ANQGSEA. V was shortened by 7 bases and J by 0 bases, with 13 bases between the two germline ends. The CDR3 extends over 13 amino acids. These data originate in a study of blood T cell repertoires in COVID-19. Study-level background: Material from acute and convalescent COVID-19 was sourced from the United States, Italy and Spain. Sample material is recorded as cDNA or gDNA derived from T cells, B-cell-depleted T cells, or PBMCs.

In the authors' workflow: Reference gene primer amplification gave estimated nucleated cell counts. Profiled with immunoSEQ multiplex PCR; TCRdb holds only in-frame clones, not every one. Clone size and the V and J calls come from that table; the DNA yielded D and trimming. The table lists tens of thousands of clones, around 85% of them singletons. The receptor was isolated from a man in his sixties or seventies with acute or convalescent COVID-19. The V call is TRBV29-1, the J call TRBJ2-7; a weak D match, TRBD1 (6 bases). Sequencing was performed on peripheral blood. The CDR3 sequence is CSAADRFSYEQYF. DNA of the CDR3: TGCAGCGCAGCGGACAGATTCTCCTACGAGCAGTACTTC.